What follows is one T cell receptor (beta chain) and its context. The CDR3 contains 14 residues. Trimming took off 2 bases at V and 4 bases at J, with 9 bases between the two ends. From germline, CDR1 is WSHSY and CDR2 SAAADI. Study processing details: Amplification of reference gene primers was used by the study to estimate nucleated cell counts. Method: immunoSEQ multiplex PCR; TCRdb's copy keeps in-frame clones and lacks some. V and J calls and clone size come straight from that table; D and trimming were deduced from the DNA. The profile shows 150,000 to 180,000 clones, just under 85% of them singletons. The source of the sample is a study of blood T cell repertoires in COVID-19. Background on the study: COVID-19 samples, acute and convalescent, were from the United States, Italy and Spain. T cells, B-cell-depleted T cells, or PBMCs supplied cDNA or gDNA.

The specimen sequenced was peripheral blood. This sequence originates from a woman between 55 and 75 years old with acute or convalescent COVID-19. The rearrangement joins TRBV10-2 to TRBJ1-5, with D possibly being TRBD1 (6 bases). The DNA for the CDR3 is TGCGCCAGCAGTGAGGAGGGGGGGAATCAGCCCCAGCATTTT. Its translation is CASSEEGGNQPQHF.